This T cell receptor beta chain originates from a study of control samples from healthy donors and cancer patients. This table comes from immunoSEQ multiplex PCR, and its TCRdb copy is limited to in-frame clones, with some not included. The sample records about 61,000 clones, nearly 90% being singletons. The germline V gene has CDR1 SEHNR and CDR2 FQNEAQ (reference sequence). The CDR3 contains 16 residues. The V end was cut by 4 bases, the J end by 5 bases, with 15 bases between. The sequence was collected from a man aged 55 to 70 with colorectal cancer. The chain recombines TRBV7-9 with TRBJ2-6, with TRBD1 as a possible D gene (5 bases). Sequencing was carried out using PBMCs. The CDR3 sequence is CASSSNSGLRANVLTF. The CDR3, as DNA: TGTGCCAGCAGCTCAAATTCAGGGCTTAGGGCCAACGTCCTGACTTTC.